Listed below are T cell receptor beta chains from one sample, sequenced in a study of T-cell reconstitution after alpha-beta-depleted transplantation in children. TCRdb re-derived calls from the PCR reads in MiXCR, one entry per CDR3 protein. The table includes fewer than 550,000 distinct CDR3 sequences, roughly 17% detected once. Sequences were derived from PBMCs, mostly from graft donor cells, sampled 360 days after TCRalphabeta/CD19-depleted stem cell transplant. The receptor source for this set is a boy under two years old who had a stem cell transplant for Wiskott-Aldrich syndrome, so the T cells may come from the graft donor. The CDR3 runs from the conserved cysteine through the conserved F or W. Fields, in order: V gene, D gene, clone size, CDR3 length, J gene, CDR3 DNA, CDR3 protein. D genes are given only for firm matches. Some rows mark clone size as missing; the rest say once, few, many or name a class of expanded clone.

TRBV20-1	-	many	15	TRBJ1-5	TGCAGTGCTAAACCTCATACAGGGAGCAATCAGCCCCAGCATTTT	CSAKPHTGSNQPQHF
TRBV29-1	-	many	13	TRBJ2-1	TGCAGCGTTGAGGAAGGACCGGGTAATGAGCAGTTCTTC	CSVEEGPGNEQFF
TRBV24-1	-	-	10	TRBJ2-1	TGTGCCACCAGTGAGGAGGGGCAGTTCTTC	CATSEEGQFF
TRBV2	TRBD2	-	14	TRBJ2-7	TGTGCCAGCAGGGTGACTAGCGGAATCTACGAGCAGTACTTC	CASRVTSGIYEQYF
TRBV10-3	-	-	13	TRBJ2-2	TGTGCCATCAGTTTCTCTCCGGGACGGGAGCTGTTTTTT	CAISFSPGRELFF
TRBV7-8	-	few	15	TRBJ2-5	TGTGCCAGCAGATTAATCGGACTTGAGGGCTGGATCCAGTACTTC	CASRLIGLEGWIQYF
TRBV29-1	-	-	13	TRBJ2-1	TGCAGCGTGCGGACAGCGGGGTACAATGAGCAGTTCTTC	CSVRTAGYNEQFF
TRBV29-1	-	many	12	TRBJ2-7	TGCAGCGTTTCCCGGGGAACCGACGAGCAGTACTTC	CSVSRGTDEQYF
TRBV20-1	TRBD1	many	12	TRBJ1-1	TGCAGTGCTCTAGACAGGGGAGGGAGAGCTTTCTTT	CSALDRGGRAFF
TRBV6-1	TRBD2	few	15	TRBJ2-5	TGTGCCAGCAGAAAACTAGCGGGTCGTTACGAGACCCAGTACTTC	CASRKLAGRYETQYF
TRBV11-2	-	-	18	TRBJ2-2	TGTGCCAGCAGCTTCTCGGGTAAACCGACGGATAACACCGGGGAGCTGTTTTTT	CASSFSGKPTDNTGELFF
TRBV7-2	-	-	14	TRBJ2-7	TGTGCCAGCAGCTTAATGGGCGCAAGCTACGAGCAGTACTTC	CASSLMGASYEQYF
TRBV28	-	few	15	TRBJ1-3	TGTGCCAGCAGAATCGGCAGGATCCCTGGAAACACCATATATTTT	CASRIGRIPGNTIYF
TRBV5-1	-	-	19	TRBJ2-6	TGCGCCAGCAGCCCTTTGGACTGGACCGAGGGCGCCGGGGCCAACGTCCTGACTTTC	CASSPLDWTEGAGANVLTF
TRBV20-1	TRBD2	few	14	TRBJ2-1	TGCAGTGTTGGGAACCGGGGGGGCAACAATGAGCAGTTCTTC	CSVGNRGGNNEQFF
TRBV20-1	-	few	13	TRBJ2-7	TGCAGTGCAGGAGCCCTCGTCTCCTACGAGCAGTACTTC	CSAGALVSYEQYF
TRBV18	-	-	14	TRBJ2-7	TGTGCCAGCTCACCGAGCCTACAGGGCTACGAGCAGTACTTC	CASSPSLQGYEQYF
TRBV6-5	-	few	16	TRBJ2-7	TGTGCCAGCAGTTACGCCTCAGGGGTTCGTTCCTACGAGCAGTACTTC	CASSYASGVRSYEQYF
TRBV6-2/TRBV6-3	-	many	11	TRBJ2-7	TGTGCCAGCAGTTCCCGGTACGAGCAGTACTTC	CASSSRYEQYF
TRBV20-1	-	-	14	TRBJ1-2	TGCAGTGCTAGGGGGGGCGAAGCTAACTATGGCTACACCTTC	CSARGGEANYGYTF
TRBV5-1	-	few	13	TRBJ2-2	TGCGCCAGCAGCCAGGGGAAGGCCGGGGAGCTGTTTTTT	CASSQGKAGELFF
TRBV28	-	-	14	TRBJ2-7	TGTGCCAGCAGTTTGGTTTGGACCCTGGACGAGCAGTACTTC	CASSLVWTLDEQYF
TRBV6-5	-	-	14	TRBJ1-5	TGTGCCAGCAGTTCCGGGACATCTTATCAGCCCCAGCATTTT	CASSSGTSYQPQHF
TRBV24-1	-	few	15	TRBJ2-1	TGTGCCACCAGTGATTTGCGTGGGGACTACAATGAGCAGTTCTTC	CATSDLRGDYNEQFF
TRBV7-2	-	-	16	TRBJ2-1	TGTGCCAGCAGCTTAGAACTCTTTAGCTCCTACAATGAGCAGTTCTTC	CASSLELFSSYNEQFF
TRBV4-2	-	few	18	TRBJ2-5	TGTGCCAGCAGCCAAGATTGGATTGGGGCCCGCCGGAGGGAGACCCAGTACTTC	CASSQDWIGARRRETQYF
TRBV7-2	-	few	14	TRBJ2-1	TGTGCCAGCTCTATAGGGGGGGGCCACAATGAGCAGTTCTTC	CASSIGGGHNEQFF
TRBV12-3/TRBV12-4	TRBD1	-	15	TRBJ2-3	TGTGCCAGCAGCTCCGACAGGGGGGTCACAGATACGCAGTATTTT	CASSSDRGVTDTQYF
TRBV20-1	TRBD1	-	15	TRBJ2-1	TGCAGTGCTGCGAAGGACAGGGTTGGCTACAATGAGCAGTTCTTC	CSAAKDRVGYNEQFF
TRBV7-2	-	-	15	TRBJ1-4	TGTGCCAGCAGCTTACTGGGAGGAACGATCGAAAAACTGTTTTTT	CASSLLGGTIEKLFF
TRBV6-1	-	few	14	TRBJ1-4	TGTGCCAGCAGTCGGACCGCAACTAATGAAAAACTGTTTTTT	CASSRTATNEKLFF
TRBV12-3/TRBV12-4	TRBD2	-	16	TRBJ2-1	TGTGCCAGCAGTGCCCGTCTAGCGGTCTCCTACAATGAGCAGTTCTTC	CASSARLAVSYNEQFF
TRBV10-3	-	few	14	TRBJ1-2	TGTGCCATCAGTGAGTGGACAGAATCCTATGGCTACACCTTC	CAISEWTESYGYTF
TRBV5-1	TRBD2	few	13	TRBJ2-1	TGCGCCAGCAGGGGCGGGAGTAAGAATGAGCAGTTCTTC	CASRGGSKNEQFF
TRBV4-2	-	-	14	TRBJ1-2	TGTGCCAGCAGAAGTAGCAGGGAGCATAATGGCTACACCTTC	CASRSSREHNGYTF
TRBV12-3/TRBV12-4	-	-	13	TRBJ2-5	TGTGCCAGCACGAGGGCCCTCCAAGAGACCCAGTACTTC	CASTRALQETQYF
TRBV18	-	-	20	TRBJ2-1	TGTGCCAGCTCCCTGGTTATGACGGTGGGACTTAGCGGCTCCTACAATGAGCAGTTCTTC	CASSLVMTVGLSGSYNEQFF
TRBV27	TRBD1	-	14	TRBJ2-7	TGTGCCAGCAGTTTTCGGGACAGGCCTTACGAGCAGTACTTC	CASSFRDRPYEQYF
TRBV5-1	-	few	13	TRBJ1-4	TGCGCCAGCAGCTTGGCGAGTTATGAAAAACTGTTTTTT	CASSLASYEKLFF
TRBV29-1	-	-	14	TRBJ2-3	TGCAGCGTTGAAGCGGCAGGGGGGGCAGATACGCAGTATTTT	CSVEAAGGADTQYF
TRBV10-3	-	few	13	TRBJ2-2	TGTGCCATCAGTGAGGGGGGGCAAGGGGAGCTGTTTTTT	CAISEGGQGELFF
TRBV4-1	-	few	15	TRBJ2-4	TGCGCCAGCGACCCAGGACAGCTAGCCAAAAACATTCAGTACTTC	CASDPGQLAKNIQYF
TRBV12-3/TRBV12-4	TRBD1	few	17	TRBJ1-4	TGTGCCAGCAGTTTAGTTAATGGGGTCAGGGGGCATGAAAAACTGTTTTTT	CASSLVNGVRGHEKLFF
TRBV25-1	TRBD1	few	15	TRBJ1-4	TGTGCCAGCAGTGAATCATACAGGGGGGATGAAAAACTGTTTTTT	CASSESYRGDEKLFF
TRBV2	-	few	14	TRBJ2-3	TGTGCCAGCAGTGAAGCTGGGTCGGGGGATACGCAGTATTTT	CASSEAGSGDTQYF
TRBV4-1	TRBD1	-	17	TRBJ2-7	TGCGCCAGCAGCCAACGAGATGTTGTGGGACAGCTCTACGAGCAGTACTTC	CASSQRDVVGQLYEQYF
TRBV27	TRBD1	-	16	TRBJ2-1	TGTGCCAGCAGTCAATATGGGCCGGGACAGATCAATGAGCAGTTCTTC	CASSQYGPGQINEQFF
TRBV19	-	-	15	TRBJ2-2	TGTGCCAGTAGTATCTATAGGAGGGACACCGGGGAGCTGTTTTTT	CASSIYRRDTGELFF
TRBV27	TRBD2	-	16	TRBJ2-3	TGTGCCAGCAGTTTACGTCGGGTAGCGGGGGGAGATACGCAGTATTTT	CASSLRRVAGGDTQYF
TRBV20-1	TRBD2	-	16	TRBJ2-1	TGCAGTGCTAGAGATCCGCGGGGGGGACCCTACAATGAGCAGTTCTTC	CSARDPRGGPYNEQFF
TRBV12-3/TRBV12-4	-	-	14	TRBJ1-2	TGTGCCAGCAGTTTACAGGGTTCATCCTATGGCTACACCTTC	CASSLQGSSYGYTF
TRBV25-1	-	few	13	TRBJ1-1	TGTGCCAGCCTTGGACGATCGAACACTGAAGCTTTCTTT	CASLGRSNTEAFF
TRBV6-5	TRBD2	-	17	TRBJ2-7	TGTGCCAGCAGTTACTCGAAAGCTAGCGGGGCACTCTACGAGCAGTACTTC	CASSYSKASGALYEQYF
TRBV6-4	TRBD1	few	18	TRBJ1-4	TGTGCCAGCTCTCCAAGACAGGGATTTTTTGTTGCTAATGAAAAACTGTTTTTT	CASSPRQGFFVANEKLFF
TRBV15	-	-	17	TRBJ1-2	TGTGCCACCAGCAGAGATCTTTTCACAGCCAACGACTATGGCTACACCTTC	CATSRDLFTANDYGYTF